This T cell receptor (beta chain) emerged from a study of T cell changes during pregnancy in multiple sclerosis. This CDR3 region has 18 residues. V shed 5 bases, J shed 5 bases, and the junction held 17 bases outside the gene matches. Germline V gives CDR1 SGHTA, CDR2 FQGNSA. Repertoires were generated with immunoSEQ multiplex PCR, while TCRdb's copy carries only in-frame clones and drops some. The profile covers some 44,000 clones, with about 88% appearing a single time and more than 0.95% taken by the ten largest. The TCR comes from a female donor with multiple sclerosis, enrolled in a pregnancy study. The sequenced sample was CD4+ T cells from peripheral blood mononuclear cells, obtained in the second trimester of pregnancy. The V and J genes are TRBV7-2 and TRBJ2-5, with 10 bases aligning to TRBD2. CDR3 sequence: CASSPRGGAGGARETQYF. DNA of the CDR3: TGTGCCAGCAGCCCCCGCGGGGGAGCGGGAGGGGCCAGGGAGACCCAGTACTTC.